This TCR beta chain was captured in a study of blood T cell repertoires in COVID-19 (TCRdb year 2020). For the wider study: The collaborator samples originated in the United States, Italy and Spain and spanned the acute and convalescent phases of COVID-19. The prospective study material was composed of cDNA or gDNA derived from T cells, B-cell-depleted T cells, or PBMCs. Deeply sampled blood TCRbeta repertoires from subjects exposed to, actively infected with, or recovered from COVID-19 were included in the dataset. The repertoires were released in a freely available public database intended as a resource for research on the immune response to SARS-CoV-2. Samples were obtained from the ongoing ImmuneRACE study (first 160 participants) and from 1,254 subjects provided by 6 global collaborators. Sample metadata almost always included a de-identified subject ID, COVID-19 status, age in years and sex. Where available, HLA class I and class II types were taken from metadata supplied by the sample provider and were not determined by assay-based typing. Overall study results and their limits: The quantity of clinical and demographic metadata differed by source and by participant and was supplied without curation.

TCRbeta CDR3 regions were amplified from genomic DNA using the immunoSEQ Assay, a bias-controlled multiplex PCR. As for the authors' bioinformatics: Within the assay, amplification of reference gene primers was used to estimate how many nucleated cells each sample contained. To quantify the absolute abundance of each unique TCRbeta CDR3 rearrangement, sequence reads were collapsed and filtered. For each sample, productive Simpson clonality was calculated as the square root of Simpson's diversity index over productive rearrangements. TCRdb took over this immuneACCESS table, retaining in-frame rearrangements with V and J assigned. Such tables are incomplete; in checked studies, under half of the missing clones stem from an unresolved V gene, and the remainder is unexplained. That table furnishes V, J and clone size, whereas the DNA furnished D and trimming. Counted in this sample were about 170,000 clones; around 82% of them appeared once. The top ten constitute 11% of the sample.

The collaborating institutions used their own protocols to collect whole blood in K2EDTA tubes. For TCRbeta analysis, collaborators shipped samples in one of three forms: frozen whole blood, isolated PBMCs, or DNA extracted from either of those sample types. V is pruned by 1 base and J by 0 bases, leaving 4 bases of the junction without a gene match. Spanning cysteine to phenylalanine, the CDR3 consists of 16 amino acids. Only CDR3 DNA remains: 48 bases, in frame from the first base. Reading the germline V gene (reference sequence) gives CDR1 LNHDA and CDR2 SQIVND. A note on this clone: No cognate antigen has been identified for it. Base qualities were left out, and no much larger clone turns up one base away.

The specimen was peripheral blood. The TCR sequence derives from a man aged 65-85 years with active or convalescent COVID-19. The chain is encoded by TRBV19 joined to TRBJ1-1; a stretch of 8 junction bases matches TRBD1. The nucleotides are TGTGCCAGTAGTATAGTACAGGGGGTGGTGAACACTGAAGCTTTCTTT. Its protein is CASSIVQGVVNTEAFF.